What follows are 4 T cell receptor beta chains derived from one specimen sequenced in a study of cytomegalovirus exposure and HLA in healthy donors. This PCR relied on a set of 60 Vbeta primers and 13 Jbeta primers. Measured with immunoSEQ multiplex PCR; TCRdb has only the in-frame clones, and not every one. Of roughly 130,000 clones in the sample, 80% were seen once. Material for sequencing was PBMCs. Receptor source: a man aged 25 to 45 in good health and CMV-seronegative.

The rearrangement uses TRBV18 and TRBJ2-7; 11 bases match TRBD2. J gave up 2 bases and V 3 bases, and 3 bases lay outside the gene matches. The CDR3 has 15 amino acids. CDR1 and CDR2 (germline): KGHSH, LQKENI. Written as DNA, the CDR3 is TGTGCCAGCTCACCGCTAGCGGGAGGCACCTACGAGCAGTACTTC. It specifies CASSPLAGGTYEQYF.

The chain couples TRBV2 to TRBJ2-4; 7 nucleotides match TRBD1. The CDR3 totals 16 residues. CDR1 is SNHLY, CDR2 FYNNEI, per germline. V lost 8 bases to trimming and J lost 1 base; unmatched junction nucleotides: 11. The CDR3 loop is CASDGDRGAAKNIQYF. The CDR3 DNA reads as TGTGCCAGCGACGGGGACAGAGGTGCGGCCAAAAACATTCAGTACTTC.

This chain connects TRBV6-5 to TRBJ2-1; 10 bases match TRBD2. Per the germline V gene, CDR1 is MNHEY and CDR2 is SVGAGI. The CDR3 sequence is 16 residues long. V lost 4 bases and J lost 4; bases outside the gene matches: 7. The DNA for the CDR3 is TGTGCCAGCAGTTCCCAGACTAGCGGGCATTACAATGAGCAGTTCTTC. Protein sequence: CASSSQTSGHYNEQFF.

V gene TRBV27 combines with J gene TRBJ2-7; 8 bases agree with TRBD1. V was clipped by 8 bases and J by 7 bases; unmatched bases: 10. Germline V gene data show CDR1 as MNHEY and CDR2 as SMNVEV (reference sequence). The CDR3 length is 13 residues. CDR3 DNA: TGTGCCAGCCGGGACAGGAGTTTTGGAGAGCAGTACTTC. The encoded protein is CASRDRSFGEQYF.